Following are 25 T cell receptor beta chains from one sample sequenced in a study of Graves' ophthalmopathy and Graves' hyperthyroidism. The TCR beta CDR3 regions underwent amplification from RNA transcripts. The authors performed first-round RT-PCR with HTBI primers and then a second-round multiplex PCR. One entry per CDR3 protein, called by TCRdb with MiXCR from the multiplex PCR reads. This table has hundreds of thousands of distinct CDR3 sequences, roughly 39% appearing once. Source material: peripheral blood. Source of these receptors: an adult man with Graves' ophthalmopathy.

The chain joins TRBV29-1 to TRBJ2-7, with no clear D. Trimming pared 8 bases from V and 3 bases from J, leaving 8 bases between. The germline V gene has CDR1 SQVTM and CDR2 ANQGSEA. CDR3 length equals 10 residues. The CDR3: CSLGNYEQYF. The CDR3 DNA reads as TGCAGCTTAGGTAACTACGAGCAGTACTTC.

Note on this clonotype: One base away lies a much larger clone, so this may be a sequencing read error. The chain is built from TRBV2 and TRBJ1-2; D uncertain. This CDR3 contains 12 residues. From germline, CDR1 is SNHLY and CDR2 FYNNEI. The CDR3 loop is CAGSHREYGYTF. CDR3 DNA sequence: TGTGCCGGCAGTCATCGGGAGTATGGCTACACCTTC.

This sequence joins TRBV11-1 and TRBJ2-5; TRBD2 might be the D (6 bases). Germline CDR1 is SGHAT and CDR2 is FQDESV (reference sequence). The ends were cut back, 4 bases at V and 0 bases at J, with 12 bases in the middle. This CDR3 has 15 amino acids. The CDR3 is CASSSGRGYQETQYF. Here the CDR3 DNA reads TGTGCCAGCAGCTCGGGACGGGGGTACCAAGAGACCCAGTACTTC.

The CDR3 protein is CASSDREYSPQHF. In nucleotides, the CDR3 is TGTGCCAGCAGTGACAGGGAGTATTCACCCCAGCATTTT. V gene TRBV2 combines with J gene TRBJ1-5; maybe TRBD1 (5 bases). The CDR3 consists of 13 residues. Germline V gene sequence: CDR1 SNHLY, CDR2 FYNNEI. V was trimmed by 3 bases and J by 10 bases, leaving 13 bases between them.

The sample holds one count of this clonotype. The chain links TRBV9 to TRBJ1-6; the match to TRBD1 covers 7 bases. The CDR3 extends over 15 amino acids. Trimming at V came to 3 bases and at J to 8 bases, leaving 8 bases not matched to a gene. CDR1 is SGDLS and CDR2 is YYNGEE in the germline V gene. CDR3 sequence reads: CASSATNRGDSPLHF. CDR3 DNA: TGTGCCAGCAGCGCAACGAACAGGGGAGATTCACCCCTCCACTTT. Full variable domain (missing parts from reference TRBV9 and TRBJ1-6): DSGVTQTPKHLITATGQRVTLRCSPRSGDLSVYWYQQSLDQGLQFLIQYYNGEERAKGNILERFSAQQFPDLHSELNLSSLELGDSALYFCASSATNRGDSPLHFGNGTRLTVT.

The chain couples TRBV29-1 to TRBJ2-5, with TRBD2 matching over 10 bases. CDR3 size: 14 residues. Looked up from germline, CDR1 is SQVTM and CDR2 is ANQGSEA. CDR3: CSWSGLATQETQYF. The CDR3 coding sequence is TGCAGTTGGTCGGGACTAGCGACACAAGAGACCCAGTACTTC.

For this clonotype: An end of the junction does not agree with germline; a read error may underlie this. The V call is TRBV2, the J call TRBJ2-6; TRBD1 matches at 8 bases. This CDR3 contains 19 residues. Per the germline V gene, CDR1 is SNHLY and CDR2 is FYNNEI. CDR3: CASSRDGTGHYSGANVLTF. The CDR3 region has the DNA TGCGCCAGCAGCCGCGACGGGACAGGACACTACTCTGGGGCCAACGTCCTGACTTTC.

This clonotype was observed a single time. In nucleotides, the CDR3 is TGTGCCATCAGAGGGGATACAGGCTCCTACGAGCAGTACTTC. Protein: CAIRGDTGSYEQYF. V and J are TRBV10-3 and TRBJ2-7; D is possibly TRBD1 (5 bases). V was clipped by 6 bases and J by 0 bases, with 12 bases between them. Germline V gene sequence: CDR1 ENHRY, CDR2 SYGVKD. The CDR3 is 14 amino acids.

This clonotype occurred many times. The chain couples TRBV20-1 to TRBJ2-7; D remains unclear. Germline lookup yields CDR1 DFQATT and CDR2 SNEGSKA (reference sequence). The V and J ends lost 3 bases and 5 bases respectively, with 8 bases between them. This CDR3 comprises 11 residues. CDR3 residues: CSASRSHEQYF. CDR3 in DNA: TGCAGTGCTAGCAGGAGCCACGAGCAGTACTTC.

V and J are TRBV10-3 and TRBJ2-7, with 10 bases fitting TRBD2. The CDR3 is 14 residues long. Per the germline V gene, CDR1 is ENHRY and CDR2 is SYGVKD. CDR3: CTSRLAGGEYEQYF. In DNA, the CDR3 is TGTACCAGCAGATTAGCGGGAGGAGAATACGAGCAGTACTTC.

There are a few counts of this clonotype. The chain couples TRBV2 to TRBJ2-2; D uncertain. The CDR3 has 14 amino acids. Trimming pared 6 bases from V and 6 bases from J, leaving 14 bases between. CDR1 is SNHLY, CDR2 FYNNEI, per germline. As DNA, the CDR3 is TGTGCCAGCAGCGTTGTGGGTCGGCCCGGGGAGCTGTTTTTT. It specifies CASSVVGRPGELFF. The full variable domain, in which reference TRBV2 and TRBJ2-2 provide the parts outside the CDR3, is EPEVTQTPSHQVTQMGQEVILRCVPISNHLYFYWYRQILGQKVEFLVSFYNNEISEKSEIFDDQFSVERPDGSNFTLKIRSTKLEDSAMYFCASSVVGRPGELFFGEGSRLTVL.

The chain has TRBV11-2 and TRBJ1-2, with a weak D call TRBD1 (5 bases). Per germline, CDR1 SGHAT and CDR2 FQNNGV. V was pared by 11 bases and J by 4 bases, with 17 bases between. CDR3 length: 13 residues. CDR3 bases: TGTGCCCCTTCCAGCCAGGGAATCTATGGCTACACCTTC. Amino acids: CAPSSQGIYGYTF.

Remarks on this clonotype: A much larger clone lies a single base off, so this may be a read error. V is TRBV9 and J is TRBJ1-4; D unclear. CDR1 is SGDLS, CDR2 YYNGEE, per germline. Trimming removed 0 bases from V and 3 bases from J, with 12 bases in between. The CDR3 runs 16 residues. This chain's CDR3 is CASSVGVAGANEKLFF. CDR3 bases: TGTGCCAGCAGCGTAGGGGTTGCGGGAGCTAATGAAAAACTGTTTTTT.

This clonotype was counted at least ten times. The V gene is TRBV6-1, the J gene TRBJ2-7; D remains unclear. Germline assignment: CDR1 MNHNS and CDR2 SASEGT. The V end lost 0 bases, the J end lost 6 bases, and 12 bases lay between the germline ends. This CDR3 contains 14 residues. In DNA, the CDR3 is TGTGCCAGCAGTGAAGCGGCAGGCACCTTCGAGCAGTACTTC. Translated: CASSEAAGTFEQYF.

This clonotype has more than one count but fewer than ten. The CDR3 loop is CASIGRGNTGELFF. CDR3 DNA: TGTGCCAGCATAGGGCGTGGAAACACCGGGGAGCTGTTTTTT. The chain is built from TRBV6-5 and TRBJ2-2; the D is unclear. Germline V gives CDR1 MNHEY, CDR2 SVGAGI. V was cut by 7 bases and J by 2 bases, with 11 bases left in between. The CDR3 extends over 14 amino acids.

V usage is TRBV9 and J usage is TRBJ1-3; 9 positions agree with TRBD1. This CDR3 is 18 amino acids long. Losses at the gene ends were 3 bases for V and 0 bases for J; bases not matched to a gene: 10. The germline gives CDR1 SGDLS, CDR2 YYNGEE. The CDR3 DNA is TGTGCCAGCAGCGAGCGTCCCGGGACAGGGTTCTCTGGAAACACCATATATTTT. Protein: CASSERPGTGFSGNTIYF.

This clonotype appeared many times. The chain carries TRBV7-8 and TRBJ2-5; D is possibly TRBD2 (5 bases). This CDR3 is built from 11 residues. The V gene's germline CDR1 is SGHVS and CDR2 FQNEAQ. Deletions cut 10 bases from V and 5 bases from J, with 11 bases between. The CDR3 region has the DNA TGTGCCACGAAGCCGGGGGAGACCCAGTACTTC. Translation gives CATKPGETQYF.

With regard to this clonotype: Sequence at one end of the junction differs from germline and may be a read error. This chain uses TRBV10-3 with TRBJ2-7; 9 bases map to TRBD1. Germline values: CDR1 ENHRY, CDR2 SYGVKD. The CDR3 spans 14 residues. The CDR3 sequence: CASSWTGASYEQYF. The CDR3 DNA follows: TGTGCCAGCAGTTGGACAGGGGCGTCCTACGAGCAGTACTTC.

This chain's CDR3 is CAGRAGGPFEQYF. DNA of the CDR3: TGTGCCGGAAGGGCGGGAGGTCCTTTCGAGCAGTACTTC. The chain combines TRBV10-3 with TRBJ2-7; 8 bases line up with TRBD2. The CDR3 totals 13 residues. The V gene's germline CDR1 is ENHRY and CDR2 SYGVKD. V lost 11 bases, J lost 6 bases, and 12 bases stayed unmatched.

This clonotype was found a few times. The chain has TRBV12-3 or TRBV12-4 and TRBJ1-3, with unresolved D. CDR3 length: 14 amino acids. V lost 8 bases and J 1 base, leaving 12 bases between the germline ends. CDR3: CASSVRESGNTIYF. The CDR3 region has the DNA TGTGCCAGCTCGGTGAGGGAATCTGGAAACACCATATATTTT.

This clonotype was seen repeatedly, ten times or more. The chain employs TRBV15 and TRBJ1-2, with TRBD1 as a possible D gene (6 bases). The CDR3 consists of 14 residues. Per the germline V gene, CDR1 is LNHNV and CDR2 is YYDKDF (reference sequence). The ends were cut back, 0 bases at V and 8 bases at J, with 13 bases in the middle. CDR3 protein: CATSREFGGRGYTF. The DNA for the CDR3 is TGTGCCACCAGCAGAGAATTTGGGGGGCGAGGCTACACCTTC.

This clonotype was detected only a few times. The V gene is TRBV12-3 or TRBV12-4, the J gene TRBJ2-2; 10 positions match TRBD2. The junction had 4 bases not matched to a gene; V was cut back by 5 bases and J by 4 bases. This CDR3 contains 15 residues. CDR3: CASSIERGGTGELFF. For the CDR3, the DNA is TGTGCCAGCAGTATCGAGCGGGGGGGCACCGGGGAGCTGTTTTTT.

The chain is built from TRBV12-3 or TRBV12-4 and TRBJ1-2; tentatively, D is TRBD1 (5 bases). This CDR3 spans 14 amino acids. V lost 6 bases to trimming and J lost 6 bases, with 17 bases between them. The CDR3 DNA reads TGTGCCAGCAGCAACGGGACTCCCGGCCATGGCTACACCTTC. Translating gives CASSNGTPGHGYTF.

This clonotype showed up many times. The V call is TRBV5-8, the J call TRBJ1-2; the match to TRBD1 covers 7 bases. The J segment lost 4 bases and the V segment lost 3 bases, leaving 12 bases of the junction unmatched. This CDR3 contains 16 residues. Germline V CDR1 and CDR2: SGHTS, YDEGEE. CDR3 sequence: CASSSALGGLSYGYTF. The CDR3 DNA reads as TGTGCCAGCAGCTCTGCCCTAGGGGGCTTAAGCTATGGCTACACCTTC.

In this sample, this clonotype turned up many times. This chain uses TRBV10-3 with TRBJ2-7; 8 bases line up with TRBD1. J gave up 0 bases and V 5 bases, and 6 bases lay outside the gene matches. The germline gives CDR1 ENHRY, CDR2 SYGVKD. The CDR3 consists of 15 residues. In DNA form, the CDR3 reads TGTGCCATCAGTCAGGGACAGGTATACTCCTACGAGCAGTACTTC. Its protein is CAISQGQVYSYEQYF.